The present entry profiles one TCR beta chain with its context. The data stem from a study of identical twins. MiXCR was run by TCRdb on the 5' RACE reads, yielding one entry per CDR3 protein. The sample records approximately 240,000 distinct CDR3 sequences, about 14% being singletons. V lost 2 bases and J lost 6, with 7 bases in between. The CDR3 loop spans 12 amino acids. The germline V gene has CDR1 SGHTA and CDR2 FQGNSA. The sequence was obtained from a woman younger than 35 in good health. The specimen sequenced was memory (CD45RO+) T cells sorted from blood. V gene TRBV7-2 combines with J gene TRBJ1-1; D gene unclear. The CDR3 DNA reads TGTGCCAGCAGCTTATTCGGGGCTGAAGCTTTCTTT. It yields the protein CASSLFGAEAFF.